The clone carrying this TCR beta chain was seen a few times. The antigen is undetermined. This entry is derived from a study of vaccination effects on CD4 cells after COVID-19. Study overall: Following the second dose by a median of 72 days, the post-vaccine samples were obtained.

Generated by immunoSEQ multiplex PCR, the TCRdb table keeps only in-frame clones and is missing some. The table lists approximately 57,000 clones, just under 80% of them singletons, with 4.3% in the top ten. This CDR3 spans 15 amino acids. Trimming took off 8 bases at V and 1 base at J, with 20 bases between the two ends. The germline V gene encodes CDR1 GTSNPN and CDR2 SVGIG (reference sequence). Study-wide results and limits: By a late point after vaccination, infection- and vaccine-induced clones had shrunk markedly through clonal contraction.

Following 10 days of culture, CD4+ T cells were isolated. All participants had two doses of either the BNT162b2 or mRNA-1273 vaccine. The TCR sequence derives from a human donor who received a COVID-19 vaccine. The sequences come from CD4+ T cells from PBMCs cultured without peptide, collected after COVID-19 vaccination. V and J are TRBV30 and TRBJ1-1; D not certain. The CDR3 DNA reads as TGTGCCGAACAGTCCGTCCGGGGAGGGAACACTGAAGCTTTCTTT. Its protein is CAEQSVRGGNTEAFF.